Reported below is one TCR beta chain. CDR1 and CDR2 (germline): MGHRA, YSYEKL. With 3 bases removed from V and 2 bases from J, the gap between germline ends came to 14 bases. The CDR3 is 15 amino acids. Clones were read by immunoSEQ multiplex PCR, and TCRdb kept only the in-frame ones, dropping some. The data contain about 1.5 million clones, around 97% of them singletons. The source of the sample is a study of shared clonotypes between healthy human individuals. Study information: CD4 naive and CD4 memory each took three plates per donor, while CD8 naive took two and CD8 memory one.

The chain combines TRBV4-1 with TRBJ2-7; no firm D call. This TCR was recovered from a man aged 25-45 years in good health. Sequencing was done on a sample of naive CD4+ T cells sorted from blood. Described subset: CD45RA+ positively selected. The chain's CDR3 is CASSHSGPQPYEQYF. CDR3 nucleotides: TGCGCCAGCAGCCACTCCGGGCCCCAGCCCTACGAGCAGTACTTC.